This T cell receptor beta chain was captured in a study of vaccination and CD4 T cells after COVID-19. Study-wide context: Stimulation of cells relied on overlapping spike peptides derived from SARS-CoV-2, HCoV-NL63, HCoV-OC43 and HCoV-229E.

In the case of this clonotype: The antigen remains undetermined.

Indicated treatment: roughly 10-day PBMC culture with coronavirus spike peptide pools or control peptides (ViraFEST assay). Before the COVID-19 pandemic (2011-2018), CD4+ T cells were obtained from the unexposed donor. First, ViraFEST expanded antigen-specific T cells with peptide pools, and next it sequenced the TCRs. Germline CDR1 is SNHLY and CDR2 is FYNNEI. This CDR3 region has 12 residues. V was pared by 0 bases and J by 15 bases, with 12 bases between. An Oncomine TCR Beta short-read assay was used to sequence the DNA from cultured CD4+ T cells. The source of extracted genomic DNA was cultured CD4+ T cells. TCRdb recomputed calls from the PCR reads with MiXCR, one row per CDR3 protein. The table lists about 4,900 distinct CDR3 sequences, around 26% of them singletons.

J is TRBJ2-1 and V is TRBV2, with D unresolved. The sequencing sample was made of CD4+ T cells from blood, cultured in vitro. The clonotype was recovered from a human donor in good health. CDR3 bases: TGTGCCAGCAGTGAAGCCAGGTCGAATCTGTTCTTC. Its translation: CASSEARSNLFF.